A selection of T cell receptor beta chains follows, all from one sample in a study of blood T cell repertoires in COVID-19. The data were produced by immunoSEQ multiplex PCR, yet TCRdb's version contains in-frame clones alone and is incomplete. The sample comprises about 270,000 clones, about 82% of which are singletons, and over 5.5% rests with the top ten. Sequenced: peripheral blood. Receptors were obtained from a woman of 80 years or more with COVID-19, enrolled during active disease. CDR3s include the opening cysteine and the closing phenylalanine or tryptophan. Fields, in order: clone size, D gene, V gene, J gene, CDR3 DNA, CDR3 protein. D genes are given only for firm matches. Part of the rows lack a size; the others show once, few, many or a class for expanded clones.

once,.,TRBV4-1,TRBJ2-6,TGCGCCAGCAGCCCAACAGAGAGCTCTGGGGCCAACGTCCTGACTTTC,CASSPTESSGANVLTF
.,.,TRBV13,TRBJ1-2,TGTGCCAGCAGCTTAAAGGCGGGGGGGGCTAGATATGGCTACACCTTC,CASSLKAGGARYGYTF
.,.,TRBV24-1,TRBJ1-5,TGTGCCACCAGTGATCCCGGGACAAACAATCAGCCCCAGCATTTT,CATSDPGTNNQPQHF
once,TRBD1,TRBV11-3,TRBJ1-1,TGTGCCAGCAGCTTTAGACAGGGGACTGAAGCTTTCTTT,CASSFRQGTEAFF
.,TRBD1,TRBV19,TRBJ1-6,TGTGCCAGTAATAGCAATCGGGACAGCAATTCACCCCTCCACTTT,CASNSNRDSNSPLHF
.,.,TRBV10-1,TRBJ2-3,TGCGCCAGCAGTGAGGCGGGAAACACAGATACGCAGTATTTT,CASSEAGNTDTQYF
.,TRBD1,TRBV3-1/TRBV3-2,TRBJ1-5,TGTGCCAGCAGCCAAGGACAGGGCCCTTATAGCAATCAGCCCCAGCATTTT,CASSQGQGPYSNQPQHF
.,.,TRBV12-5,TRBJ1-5,TGTGCTAGTGGTTTGGGCGGATTGAATCAGCCCCAGCATTTT,CASGLGGLNQPQHF
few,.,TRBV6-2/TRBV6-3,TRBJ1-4,TGTGCCAGCAGCCCTCCTCCGGGACACGGAGTTGAAAAACTGTTTTTT,CASSPPPGHGVEKLFF
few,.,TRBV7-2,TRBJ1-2,TGTGCCAGCACCTCGGGTCCAGTTTCTAACTATGGCTACACCTTC,CASTSGPVSNYGYTF
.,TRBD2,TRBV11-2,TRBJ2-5,TGTGCCAGCAGCTCCGCCGGGAGGGGGGGACCGCAGACCCAGTACTTC,CASSSAGRGGPQTQYF
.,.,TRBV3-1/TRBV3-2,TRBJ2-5,TGTGCCAGCAGCCAAATCGGGGTAGAGACCCAGTACTTC,CASSQIGVETQYF
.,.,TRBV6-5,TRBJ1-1,TGTGCCAGCAGCCCAGGTTCTGGCACGGTCACTGAAGCTTTCTTT,CASSPGSGTVTEAFF
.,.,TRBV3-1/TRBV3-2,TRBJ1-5,TGTGCCAGCAGCCAAGTTCTCGTAGGGGAAAGTGGCAATCAGCCCCAGCATTTT,CASSQVLVGESGNQPQHF
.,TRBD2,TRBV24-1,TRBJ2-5,TGTGCCACCAGTGGGGCTAGCGGGGGGCAAGAGACCCAGTACTTC,CATSGASGGQETQYF
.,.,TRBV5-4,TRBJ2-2,TGTGCCAGCAGCTTGGCGGGGATTGGGGACACCGGGGAGCTGTTTTTT,CASSLAGIGDTGELFF
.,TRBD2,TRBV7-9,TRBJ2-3,TGTGCCAGCAGCCAACCTACTAGCGGAGTGGGGGATACGCAGTATTTT,CASSQPTSGVGDTQYF
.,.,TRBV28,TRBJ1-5,TGTGCCAGCAGTCCGAGGGGGGGGCGCGGGCAGCCCCAGCATTTT,CASSPRGGRGQPQHF
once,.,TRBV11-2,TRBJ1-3,TGTGCCAGCAGCTCGTGGACTGGTGGAAACACCATATATTTT,CASSSWTGGNTIYF
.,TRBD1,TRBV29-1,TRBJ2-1,TGCAGCGTTGAAAGCCACAGGGGCGCAAACTACAATGAGCAGTTCTTC,CSVESHRGANYNEQFF
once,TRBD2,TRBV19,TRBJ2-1,TGTGCCAGTACACTAGCGGGGGGTACCTACAATGAGCAGTTCTTC,CASTLAGGTYNEQFF
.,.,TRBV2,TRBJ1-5,TGTGCCAGCTCCCTTCAGGGGACCAGCAATCAGCCCCAGCATTTT,CASSLQGTSNQPQHF
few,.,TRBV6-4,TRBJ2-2,TGTGCCAGCAGTGCCCAGAACACCGGGGAGCTGTTTTTT,CASSAQNTGELFF
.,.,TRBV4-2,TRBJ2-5,TGTGCCAGCAGCCCCTCTAGGGAGACCCAGTACTTC,CASSPSRETQYF
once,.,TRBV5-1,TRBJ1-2,TGCGCCAGCAGCTCCCCCCAGAACTATGGCTACACCTTC,CASSSPQNYGYTF
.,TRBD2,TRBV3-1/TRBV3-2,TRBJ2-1,TGTGCCAGCAGCCAAGCTAGCGGGGGGACCCTAAGGCAGTTCTTC,CASSQASGGTLRQFF
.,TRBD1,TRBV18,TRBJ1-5,TGTGCCAGCTCTCTTACCGGGACAGGGGTAACTAATCAGCCCCAGCATTTT,CASSLTGTGVTNQPQHF
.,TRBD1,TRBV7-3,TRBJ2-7,TGTGCCAGCAGCTCGGGACAGGGGCACGCAGTGCAGTACTTC,CASSSGQGHAVQYF
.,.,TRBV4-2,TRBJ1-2,TGTGCCAGCAGCCAAGCCACTGGACAGAACTATGGCTACACCTTC,CASSQATGQNYGYTF